This T cell receptor (beta chain) was identified in a study of cytomegalovirus exposure and HLA in healthy donors. Study results and caveats: Rare sequences made up most TCRs, while some public TCRs were found in many donors. Trimming of TCR beta V- and J-genes showed a link, identified in a later analysis, to a missense DCLRE1C variant. For most subjects, TCR beta sequences were reported to predict HLA-A and HLA-B alleles with accuracy.

PCR used 60 Vbeta primers and 13 Jbeta primers. Authors' methods: Unique TCR beta chains totaled roughly 80 million in a later count, with around 10 million of them shared. TCRdb's table, derived via immunoSEQ multiplex PCR, lists solely in-frame clones and lacks some. V and J calls and clone size are given by that table; D and trimming were obtained from the DNA. The table records about 140,000 clones, around 70% of them present only once. A note on this clone: Its antigen is as yet unknown.

The germline V gene encodes CDR1 GTSNPN and CDR2 SVGIG (reference sequence). With 0 bases clipped from V and 0 bases from J, the junction kept 7 bases outside the gene matches. This CDR3 contains 17 residues. The source material was PBMCs. The sequence was obtained from a woman aged 25 to 45 in good health and CMV-seronegative. The V call is TRBV30, the J call TRBJ2-2; 7 bases align to TRBD1. The DNA of the CDR3 is TGTGCCTGGAGTGTACGGAAAGGGACAGCGAACACCGGGGAGCTGTTTTTT. Residues: CAWSVRKGTANTGELFF. The entire variable domain, with the rest obtained from reference TRBV30 and TRBJ2-2, is as follows: SQTIHQWPATLVQPVGSPLSLECTVEGTSNPNLYWYRQAAGRGLQLLFYSVGIGQISSEVPQNLSASRPQDRQFILSSKKLLLSDSGFYLCAWSVRKGTANTGELFFGEGSRLTVL.